This passage covers 3 T cell receptor beta chains from one sample sequenced in a study of shared clonotypes between healthy human individuals. Here immunoSEQ multiplex PCR was the method, and the copy in TCRdb shows in-frame clones only, minus some. The top ten clones hold under 0.45% of a sample with some 2.3 million clones, 90% to 95% of them seen once. Sequenced: naive CD4+ T cells from PBMCs. Stated subset: CD45RA+ positively selected. The receptors originated from a man in his late teens or twenties in good health. Some clones in this sample may be carry-over from other donors' samples.

This clone was observed a few times. CDR3 protein: CASSWGGGGNTEAFF. CDR3 bases: TGTGCCAGCAGTTGGGGTGGGGGTGGGAACACTGAAGCTTTCTTT. The chain has TRBV27 and TRBJ1-1; D possibly corresponds to TRBD1 (5 bases). With 4 bases removed from V and 1 base from J, the gap between germline ends came to 13 bases. Germline assignment: CDR1 MNHEY and CDR2 SMNVEV (reference sequence). This CDR3 spans 15 amino acids.

For this clone: This CDR3 is also generated by other DNA sequences in the sample. This chain uses TRBV20-1 with TRBJ2-1, with D unresolved. V lost 3 bases, J lost 6 bases, and 6 bases lay in between. The CDR3 has 11 amino acids. CDR1 is DFQATT and CDR2 is SNEGSKA in the germline V gene (reference sequence). CDR3: CSARVGNEQFF. The CDR3 DNA reads TGCAGTGCTAGGGTGGGCAATGAGCAGTTCTTC.

The genes are TRBV29-1 and TRBJ2-3, with a weak D call TRBD2 (6 bases). Germline V gene sequence: CDR1 SQVTM, CDR2 ANQGSEA. The CDR3 extends over 13 amino acids. V was pared by 8 bases and J by 6 bases, with 18 bases between. CDR3 sequence (DNA): TGCAGCTCGCGGGGAACGGCAGTCGATACGCAGTATTTT. Its protein product is CSSRGTAVDTQYF.